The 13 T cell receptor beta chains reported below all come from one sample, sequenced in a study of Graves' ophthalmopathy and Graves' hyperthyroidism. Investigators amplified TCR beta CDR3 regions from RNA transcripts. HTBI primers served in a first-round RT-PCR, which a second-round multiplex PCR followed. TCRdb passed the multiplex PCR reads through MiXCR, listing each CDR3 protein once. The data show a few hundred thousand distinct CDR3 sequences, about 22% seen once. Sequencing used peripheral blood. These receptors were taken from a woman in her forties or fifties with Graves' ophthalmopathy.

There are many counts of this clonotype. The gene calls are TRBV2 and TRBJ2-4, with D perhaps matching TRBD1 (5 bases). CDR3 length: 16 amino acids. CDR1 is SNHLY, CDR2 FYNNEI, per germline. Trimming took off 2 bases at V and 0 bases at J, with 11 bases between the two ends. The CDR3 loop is CASSEWGGIAKNIQYF. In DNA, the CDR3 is TGTGCCAGCAGTGAATGGGGCGGTATAGCCAAAAACATTCAGTACTTC.

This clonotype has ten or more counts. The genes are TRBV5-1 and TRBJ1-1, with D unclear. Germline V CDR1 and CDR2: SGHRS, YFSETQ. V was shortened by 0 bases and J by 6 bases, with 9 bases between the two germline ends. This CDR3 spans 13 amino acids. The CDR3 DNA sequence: TGCGCCAGCAGCTTGGCCGGGAGGGCTGAAGCTTTCTTT. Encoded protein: CASSLAGRAEAFF.

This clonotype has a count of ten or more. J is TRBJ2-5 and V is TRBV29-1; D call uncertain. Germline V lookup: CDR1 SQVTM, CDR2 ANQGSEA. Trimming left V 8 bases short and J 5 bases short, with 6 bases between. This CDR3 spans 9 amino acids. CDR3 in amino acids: CSPGETQYF. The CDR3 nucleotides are TGCAGCCCTGGGGAGACCCAGTACTTC.

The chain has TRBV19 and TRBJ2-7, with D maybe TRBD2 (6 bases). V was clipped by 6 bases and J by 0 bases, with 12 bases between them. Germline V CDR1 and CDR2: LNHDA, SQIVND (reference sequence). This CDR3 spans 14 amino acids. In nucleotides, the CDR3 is TGTGCCAGTAGCCGACTAGTAGACTCCTACGAGCAGTACTTC. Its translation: CASSRLVDSYEQYF.

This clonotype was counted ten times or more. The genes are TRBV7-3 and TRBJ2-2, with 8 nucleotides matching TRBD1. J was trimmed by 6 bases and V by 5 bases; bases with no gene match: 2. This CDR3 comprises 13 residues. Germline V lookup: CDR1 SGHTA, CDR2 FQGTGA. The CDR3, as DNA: TGTGCCAGCAGCGTGGACAGGGCCGGGGAGCTGTTTTTT. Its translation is CASSVDRAGELFF.

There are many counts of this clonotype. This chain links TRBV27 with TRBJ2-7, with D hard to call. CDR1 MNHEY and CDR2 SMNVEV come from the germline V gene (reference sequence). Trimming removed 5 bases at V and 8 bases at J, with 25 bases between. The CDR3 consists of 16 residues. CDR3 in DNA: TGTGCCAGCAGTAGCTCAAAAGCCCCCGAGGTCTTCAAGCAGTACTTC. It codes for CASSSSKAPEVFKQYF.

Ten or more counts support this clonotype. The CDR3 nucleotides read TGTGCCAGCAACCAAGGGGCAGGGGGCAGAGAGACCCAGTACTTC. It translates to CASNQGAGGRETQYF. J is TRBJ2-5 and V is TRBV2, with 8 bases fitting TRBD1. CDR3 length: 15 amino acids. Germline V CDR1 and CDR2: SNHLY, FYNNEI. The V segment lost 7 bases and the J segment 4 bases; nucleotides outside the gene matches: 11. The full variable domain, its missing parts supplied by reference TRBV2 and TRBJ2-5, is EPEVTQTPSHQVTQMGQEVILRCVPISNHLYFYWYRQILGQKVEFLVSFYNNEISEKSEIFDDQFSVERPDGSNFTLKIRSTKLEDSAMYFCASNQGAGGRETQYFGPGTRLLVL.

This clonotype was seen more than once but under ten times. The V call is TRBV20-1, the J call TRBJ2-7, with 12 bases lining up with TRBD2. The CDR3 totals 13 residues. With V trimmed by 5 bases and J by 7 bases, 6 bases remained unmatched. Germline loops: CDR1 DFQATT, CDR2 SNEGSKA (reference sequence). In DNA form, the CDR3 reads TGCAGTGCTGGGGGACTAGCGGGTAGAGAGCAGTACTTC. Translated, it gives CSAGGLAGREQYF.

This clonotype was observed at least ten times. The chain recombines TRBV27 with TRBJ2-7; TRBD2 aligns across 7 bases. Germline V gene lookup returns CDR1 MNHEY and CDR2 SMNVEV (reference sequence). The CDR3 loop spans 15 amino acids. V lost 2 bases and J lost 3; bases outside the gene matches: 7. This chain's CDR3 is CASSLKRGADYEQYF. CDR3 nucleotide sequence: TGTGCCAGCAGTTTAAAGCGGGGAGCTGACTACGAGCAGTACTTC.

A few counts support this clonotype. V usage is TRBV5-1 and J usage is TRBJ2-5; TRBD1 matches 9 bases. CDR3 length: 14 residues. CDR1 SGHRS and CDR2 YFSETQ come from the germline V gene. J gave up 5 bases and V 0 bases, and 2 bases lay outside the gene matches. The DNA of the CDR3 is TGCGCCAGCAGCTTGGTAGGACAGGGGGAGACCCAGTACTTC. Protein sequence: CASSLVGQGETQYF.

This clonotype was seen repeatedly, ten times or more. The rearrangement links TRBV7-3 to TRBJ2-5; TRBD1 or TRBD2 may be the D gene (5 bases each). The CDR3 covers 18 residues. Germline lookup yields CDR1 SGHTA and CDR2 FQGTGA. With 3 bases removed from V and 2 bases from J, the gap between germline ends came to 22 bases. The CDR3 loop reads CASSFRGVGGGSQETQYF. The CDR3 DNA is TGTGCCAGCAGCTTTAGGGGTGTCGGCGGAGGCTCACAAGAGACCCAGTACTTC.

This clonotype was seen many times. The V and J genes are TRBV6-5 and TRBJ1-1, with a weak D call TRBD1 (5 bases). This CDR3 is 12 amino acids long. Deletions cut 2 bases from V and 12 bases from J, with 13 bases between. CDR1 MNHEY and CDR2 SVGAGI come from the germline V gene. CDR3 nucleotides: TGTGCCAGCAGTTACCGGGGCGAGCGGACTTTCTTT. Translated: CASSYRGERTFF.

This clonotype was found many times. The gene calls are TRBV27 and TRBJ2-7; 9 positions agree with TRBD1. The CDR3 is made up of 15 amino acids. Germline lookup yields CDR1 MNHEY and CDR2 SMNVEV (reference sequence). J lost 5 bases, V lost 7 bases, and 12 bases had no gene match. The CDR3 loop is CASNAPGQGAHEQYF. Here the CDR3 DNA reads TGTGCCAGCAATGCTCCGGGACAGGGTGCCCACGAGCAGTACTTC.